Below are 27 T cell receptor beta chains sequenced from a single sample in a study of response to subunit inactivated influenza vaccine. TCRdb redid the calling of the RT-PCR reads with MiXCR, one entry per CDR3 protein. The sample records 200,000 to 300,000 distinct CDR3 sequences, more than 10% being singletons. This specimen consisted of non-naive T cells sorted from PBMCs, obtained about 14 days before vaccination. The receptors were sampled from a man in his fifties who received an inactivated influenza vaccine.

This clonotype appeared a few times. The chain links TRBV24-1 to TRBJ2-7, with no clear D. Per the germline V gene, CDR1 is KGHDR and CDR2 is SFDVKD. This CDR3 comprises 11 residues. The V end lost 3 bases, the J end lost 2 bases, and 1 base lay between the germline ends. The CDR3 DNA follows: TGTGCCACCAGTGATACCTACGAGCAGTACTTC. Protein product: CATSDTYEQYF.

This clonotype has more than one count but fewer than ten. The chain recombines TRBV18 with TRBJ1-1; D is unresolved. Germline-derived CDR1 and CDR2 are KGHSH and LQKENI. This CDR3 spans 14 amino acids. Trimming cost V 2 bases and J 1 base, with 8 bases left between them. CDR3 sequence (DNA): TGTGCCAGCTCACCAACGGCGGCGAACACTGAAGCTTTCTTT. This gives the protein CASSPTAANTEAFF. The full variable domain, its missing parts supplied by reference TRBV18 and TRBJ1-1, is NAGVMQNPRHLVRRRGQEARLRCSPMKGHSHVYWYRQLPEEGLKFMVYLQKENIIDESGMPKERFSAEFPKEGPSILRIQQVVRGDSAAYFCASSPTAANTEAFFGQGTRLTVV.

This clonotype was seen many times. The chain has TRBV10-3 and TRBJ2-1, with D tentatively TRBD2 (6 bases). Germline V gene data show CDR1 as ENHRY and CDR2 as SYGVKD. The CDR3 is 15 residues long. The V end lost 6 bases, the J end lost 4 bases, and 16 bases lay between the germline ends. In nucleotides, the CDR3 is TGTGCCATCAGGGGTTCGGCGGGGTATTACAATGAGCAGTTCTTC. This sequence encodes CAIRGSAGYYNEQFF.

This clonotype was seen many times. The V gene is TRBV2, the J gene TRBJ2-1; D unresolved. The V end lost 3 bases, the J end lost 7 bases, and 4 bases lay between the germline ends. Germline CDR1 SNHLY, CDR2 FYNNEI. The CDR3 runs 11 residues. The DNA of the CDR3 is TGTGCCAGCAGTGAGTGGAATGAGCAGTTCTTC. This gives the protein CASSEWNEQFF.

The chain links TRBV6-2 or TRBV6-3 to TRBJ2-5; 8 bases map to TRBD1. The CDR3 has 15 amino acids. Looked up from germline, CDR1 is MNHEY and CDR2 is SVGEGT. Unmatched junction bases numbered 9, after V lost 7 bases and J lost 2 bases. Here the CDR3 DNA reads TGTGCCAGCACTCAAGGGGACAGGATACAAGAGACCCAGTACTTC. This gives the protein CASTQGDRIQETQYF.

This clonotype showed up just a few times. The chain couples TRBV6-1 to TRBJ2-3, with 12 positions matching TRBD2. Per germline, CDR1 MNHNS and CDR2 SASEGT. V dropped 7 bases and J dropped 4; count of bases not matched to a gene: 3. The length of the CDR3 is 14 residues. The CDR3 bases are TGTGCCAGCACGCCTAGCGGGGGGGCAGATACGCAGTATTTT. It codes for CASTPSGGADTQYF.

The chain carries TRBV15 and TRBJ2-7; the D is unclear. Per germline, CDR1 LNHNV and CDR2 YYDKDF (reference sequence). This CDR3 spans 15 amino acids. Trimming removed 0 bases at V and 0 bases at J, with 9 bases between. This chain's CDR3 is CATSREYPSSYEQYF. The CDR3 DNA is TGTGCCACCAGCAGAGAATATCCGAGCTCCTACGAGCAGTACTTC.

Only a few counts were recorded for this clonotype. The rearrangement joins TRBV7-8 to TRBJ1-5, with 7 nucleotides matching TRBD1. Germline values: CDR1 SGHVS, CDR2 FQNEAQ. Germline trimming cut 0 bases from V and 6 bases from J; bases unmatched to any gene: 5. The CDR3 extends over 15 amino acids. The CDR3: CASSLAGGAGQPQHF. In nucleotides, the CDR3 is TGTGCCAGCAGCTTAGCAGGGGGCGCGGGTCAGCCCCAGCATTTT.

The sample holds many counts of this clonotype. This chain links TRBV18 with TRBJ1-1, with TRBD1 matching over 12 bases. The CDR3 totals 18 residues. In germline, CDR1 is KGHSH, CDR2 LQKENI. V lost 3 bases, J lost 1 base, and 9 bases stayed unmatched. CDR3 DNA: TGTGCCAGCTCACCCCCGGGACAGGGGGCGGATGGGAACACTGAAGCTTTCTTT. Its protein product is CASSPPGQGADGNTEAFF.

This rearrangement joins TRBV12-3 or TRBV12-4 to TRBJ2-5; possibly TRBD1 for D (5 bases). CDR3 length: 13 residues. Trimming took off 1 base at V and 6 bases at J, with 9 bases between the two ends. CDR3 DNA sequence: TGTGCCAGCAGTTTAGGGGGCTTAAAGACCCAGTACTTC. This gives the protein CASSLGGLKTQYF.

This chain connects TRBV7-8 to TRBJ2-3; D is undetermined. The CDR3 loop spans 13 amino acids. Germline V gene lookup returns CDR1 SGHVS and CDR2 FQNEAQ. V lost 5 bases to trimming and J lost 3 bases, with 9 bases between them. The CDR3 loop is CASSTARTDTQYF. Here the CDR3 DNA reads TGTGCCAGCAGCACCGCTAGGACAGATACGCAGTATTTT.

This chain links TRBV6-1 with TRBJ2-6, with D unresolved. The CDR3 sequence is 16 residues long. Germline lookup yields CDR1 MNHNS and CDR2 SASEGT. V lost 2 bases and J 4 bases, leaving 12 bases between the germline ends. CDR3 sequence (DNA): TGTGCCAGCAGTGAAAGTAATGTGGGCGGGGCCAACGTCCTGACTTTC. Its translation is CASSESNVGGANVLTF.

CDR3 loop: CASSKPTYEQYF. The CDR3 nucleotides are TGTGCCAGCAGCAAGCCGACCTACGAGCAGTACTTC. The chain is built from TRBV5-6 and TRBJ2-7; D unclear. Germline assignment: CDR1 SGHDT and CDR2 YYEEEE. Trimming left V 4 bases short and J 2 bases short, with 7 bases between. The CDR3 is made up of 12 amino acids.

This chain joins TRBV20-1 and TRBJ2-1, with TRBD1 matching over 10 bases. CDR3 size: 16 residues. Germline CDR1 and CDR2: DFQATT and SNEGSKA (reference sequence). V trimming: 0 bases; J trimming: 2 bases; junction bases outside the gene matches: 4. In DNA form, the CDR3 reads TGCAGTGCTAGAGATGCTGGACAGGGGGCCTACAATGAGCAGTTCTTC. This sequence encodes CSARDAGQGAYNEQFF.

The gene calls are TRBV7-6 and TRBJ2-7; 13 positions agree with TRBD2. CDR1 is SGHVS and CDR2 is FNYEAQ in the germline V gene. Trimming cost V 1 base and J 5 bases; bases outside gene matches: 8. CDR3 length: 17 amino acids. The CDR3 sequence is CASSLGTSGSLIHEQYF. The DNA for the CDR3 is TGTGCCAGCAGCTTAGGGACTAGCGGGAGCCTGATCCACGAGCAGTACTTC.

The chain uses TRBV11-1 and TRBJ2-5; TRBD2 matches at 10 bases. The trim removed 4 bases at V and 7 bases at J, leaving 6 bases unmatched. Germline V gene sequence: CDR1 SGHAT, CDR2 FQDESV (reference sequence). CDR3 length: 14 residues. The chain's CDR3 is CASSSSGGAGTQYF. The CDR3 nucleotides read TGTGCCAGCAGCTCTAGCGGGGGCGCCGGGACCCAGTACTTC.

This clonotype was counted a few times. V and J are TRBV2 and TRBJ2-7; maybe TRBD1 (5 bases). Trimming left V 9 bases short and J 3 bases short, with 6 bases between. The CDR3 runs to 10 residues. CDR1 is SNHLY and CDR2 is FYNNEI in the germline V gene. This chain's CDR3 is CASQGYEQYF. CDR3 nucleotides: TGTGCCAGTCAGGGCTACGAGCAGTACTTC.

The chain recombines TRBV20-1 with TRBJ2-2; 10 nucleotides match TRBD2. Germline CDR1 reads DFQATT; CDR2 reads SNEGSKA (reference sequence). This CDR3 region has 16 residues. The ends lost 5 bases at V and 5 bases at J; junction bases unmatched: 11. The CDR3 loop reads CSARSSGSVSTGELFF. The DNA of the CDR3 is TGCAGTGCTCGGTCTAGCGGGAGCGTTTCAACCGGGGAGCTGTTTTTT.

The CDR3 nucleotides are TGTGCCAGCAGTGAATCTGGTACGAGCTCCTACAATGAGCAGTTCTTC. It encodes CASSESGTSSYNEQFF. The chain employs TRBV25-1 and TRBJ2-1; no firm D call. V shed 1 base and J shed 0 bases, with 10 bases lying between them. Germline CDR1 MGHDK, CDR2 SYGVNS. The CDR3 has 16 amino acids.

This clonotype appeared a few times. The DNA for the CDR3 is TGTGCCAGCAGCGCCCGACAAAGGGTGGGTGTACACTCTGGAAACACCATATATTTT. Its protein product is CASSARQRVGVHSGNTIYF. J is TRBJ1-3 and V is TRBV11-1; D uncertain. This CDR3 has 19 amino acids. V was pared by 5 bases and J by 0 bases, with 23 bases between. Germline-derived CDR1 and CDR2 are SGHAT and FQDESV (reference sequence).

CDR3 nucleotide sequence: TGTGCCAGCAGTTCCTCGCTCAGGAGTACCTACGAGCAGTACTTC. It specifies CASSSSLRSTYEQYF. V and J are TRBV28 and TRBJ2-7; D gene uncertain. Germline V gives CDR1 MDHEN, CDR2 SYDVKM. This CDR3 is 15 amino acids long. Trimming removed 4 bases from V and 2 bases from J, with 15 bases in between.

This sequence joins TRBV7-2 and TRBJ1-2; D is undetermined. Germline CDR1 reads SGHTA; CDR2 reads FQGNSA. The V gene lost 3 bases and the J gene lost 6 bases, with 11 bases spanning the gap. This CDR3 region has 13 residues. The CDR3 DNA follows: TGTGCCAGCAGCTTCTCACCGGAGAATGGCTACACCTTC. Amino acids: CASSFSPENGYTF.

Note on this clonotype: An end of the junction does not agree with germline; a read error may underlie this. The V call is TRBV12-3 or TRBV12-4, the J call TRBJ2-3, with D perhaps TRBD2 (5 bases). The CDR3 covers 18 residues. In DNA form, the CDR3 reads TGTGCCTGCAGTTTAGCGCTGATCCTAGCTCGGGGCACAGATACGCAGTATTTT. Protein product: CACSLALILARGTDTQYF.

This clonotype showed up just a few times. The chain has TRBV3-1 and TRBJ2-4, with TRBD1 identical over 8 bases. The CDR3 totals 16 residues. Trimming removed 4 bases from V and 3 bases from J; junction bases left unmatched: 8. Germline V gives CDR1 LGHDT, CDR2 YNNKEL (reference sequence). The CDR3 sequence is CASSPTPGGYKNIQYF. Here the CDR3 DNA reads TGTGCCAGCAGCCCAACCCCAGGGGGCTACAAAAACATTCAGTACTTC. Combining the CDR3 with reference TRBV3-1 and TRBJ2-4 gives the whole variable domain DTAVSQTPKYLVTQMGNDKSIKCEQNLGHDTMYWYKQDSKKFLKIMFSYNNKELIINETVPNRFSPKSPDKAHLNLHINSLELGDSAVYFCASSPTPGGYKNIQYFGAGTRLSVL.

This clonotype was seen a few times. The rearrangement joins TRBV4-2 to TRBJ1-1; D is unclear. Germline V gene sequence: CDR1 LGHNA, CDR2 YNFKEQ. Deletions cut 2 bases from V and 1 base from J, with 8 bases between. The CDR3 sequence is 14 residues long. DNA of the CDR3: TGTGCCAGCAGCCAACACCTGGCGAACACTGAAGCTTTCTTT. Protein: CASSQHLANTEAFF.

This clonotype occurred a few times. This rearrangement joins TRBV4-3 to TRBJ1-3; 10 bases agree with TRBD1. CDR3 length: 16 amino acids. V lost 0 bases to trimming and J lost 3 bases; unmatched junction nucleotides: 2. Looked up from germline, CDR1 is LGHNA and CDR2 is YSLEER. CDR3 nucleotides: TGCGCCAGCAGCCAAGACGGACAGGGGGTTGGAAACACCATATATTTT. Its translation: CASSQDGQGVGNTIYF.

As concerns this clonotype: At one boundary the junction diverges from the germline segment, which might be a read error. V is TRBV7-7 and J is TRBJ2-5; no clear D gene. Germline V gene data show CDR1 as SSHAT and CDR2 as FNYEAQ (reference sequence). The CDR3 runs 14 residues. In nucleotides, the CDR3 is TGTGCTAGCAGCTTAAGTCTGGACCAAGAGACCCAGTACTTC. This gives the protein CASSLSLDQETQYF.